This T cell receptor (beta chain) was sequenced in a study of shared clonotypes between healthy human individuals. Naive CD8 isolation took CD45RO-negative cells positively selected for CCR7 and excluded terminally differentiated effector memory CD45RA+ cells. Measured with immunoSEQ multiplex PCR; TCRdb has only the in-frame clones, and not every one. Of around 2,000,000 clones in the sample, approximately 94% were seen once. V dropped 3 bases and J dropped 7; count of bases not matched to a gene: 7. The CDR3 is 14 amino acids. In germline, CDR1 is MNHEY, CDR2 SMNVEV (reference sequence). The origin of this receptor is a man between 18 and 29 years old in good health. Some clones in this sample may be carry-over from other donors' samples. Sample: naive CD8+ T cells from PBMCs. The chain links TRBV27 to TRBJ2-5, with 8 bases lining up with TRBD1. The CDR3 is CASSFGRDRWTQYF. DNA for the CDR3: TGTGCCAGCAGTTTTGGCAGGGACAGGTGGACCCAGTACTTC.